This T cell receptor (beta chain) was recovered during a study of T cells in Graves' hyperthyroidism and ophthalmopathy. Study-level points and caveats: Most clonotypes that expanded in the thyroid above 0.001 also showed up in blood.

Amplification of TCR beta CDR3 regions was performed using RNA transcripts as template. Carried out on the TCR CDR3, a first-round RT-PCR used the HTBI primer set. TCRdb itself ran the multiplex PCR reads through MiXCR, one entry per CDR3 protein. The data show under 350,000 distinct CDR3 sequences, with 15% to 20% seen just once and around 54% held by the top ten. Aged 18 to 65, the patients had hyperthyroidism that was newly diagnosed and had lasted under 2 months. In the case of this clonotype: No antigen is known for it.

The CDR3 sequence is 16 residues long. CDR1 DFQATT and CDR2 SNEGSKA come from the germline V gene (reference sequence). With V trimmed by 4 bases and J by 6 bases, 16 bases remained unmatched. The material sequenced was blood. The source of this sequence is a woman in her fifties or sixties with Graves' hyperthyroidism. V gene TRBV20-1 combines with J gene TRBJ2-7; 9 bases line up with TRBD2. Here the CDR3 reads CSANPSTGTSCGEQYF. The CDR3 DNA is TGCAGTGCTAATCCATCGACCGGGACTAGCTGCGGCGAGCAGTACTTC.